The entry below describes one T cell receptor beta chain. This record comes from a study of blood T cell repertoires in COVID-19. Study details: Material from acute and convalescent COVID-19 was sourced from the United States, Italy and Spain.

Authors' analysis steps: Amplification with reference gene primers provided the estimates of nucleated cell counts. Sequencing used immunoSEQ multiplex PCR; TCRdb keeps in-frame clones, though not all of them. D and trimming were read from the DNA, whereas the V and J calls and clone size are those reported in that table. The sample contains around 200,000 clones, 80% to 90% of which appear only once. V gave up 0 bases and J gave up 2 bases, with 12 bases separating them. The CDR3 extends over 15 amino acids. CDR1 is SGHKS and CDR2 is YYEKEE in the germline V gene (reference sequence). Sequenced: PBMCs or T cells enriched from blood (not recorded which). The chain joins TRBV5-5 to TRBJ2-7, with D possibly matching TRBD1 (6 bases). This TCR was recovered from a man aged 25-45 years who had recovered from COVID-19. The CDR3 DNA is TGTGCCAGCAGCTTGGGGGGGCTTACCACCTACGAGCAGTACTTC. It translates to CASSLGGLTTYEQYF.